The clone carrying this TCR beta chain showed up just once. The table came from immunoSEQ multiplex PCR; TCRdb's copy has only in-frame clones and leaves some out. Among 100,000 or so clones listed, roughly 94% were seen once. This sample was included in a study of siplizumab effects on memory and regulatory T cells. The CDR3 consists of 16 residues. V lost 1 base and J lost 4; bases outside the gene matches: 5. The germline V gene encodes CDR1 LGHNT and CDR2 FRNRAP. The sequence was obtained from a human donor in good health. The sample was Tregs sorted from blood. The rearrangement links TRBV12-5 to TRBJ2-2; 8 bases are shared with TRBD2. CDR3 loop: CASGLAGGRGTGELFF. In DNA, the CDR3 is TGTGCTAGTGGTTTGGCGGGAGGGAGGGGCACCGGGGAGCTGTTTTTT. The full variable domain, with the rest looked up from reference TRBV12-5 and TRBJ2-2, is DARVTQTPRHKVTEMGQEVTMRCQPILGHNTVFWYRQTMMQGLELLAYFRNRAPLDDSGMPKDRFSAEMPDATLATLKIQPSEPRDSAVYFCASGLAGGRGTGELFFGEGSRLTVL.